The rows below give T cell receptor beta chains drawn from one sample of a study of blood T cell repertoires in COVID-19. Profiling relied on immunoSEQ multiplex PCR, and the TCRdb table lists in-frame clones only, not all of them. This table holds about 140,000 clones, about three quarters found once. Sequencing used peripheral blood. All receptors come from an older woman with acute or convalescent COVID-19. CDR3s include the opening cysteine and the closing phenylalanine or tryptophan. D genes are given only for firm matches. For some rows the clone size is stated as once, few or many, or as a class when expanded; others skip it.

v_call	clone_size	d_call	cdr3_length	j_call	cdr3_nt	cdr3_aa
TRBV30	NA	NA	13	TRBJ2-7	TGTGCCTGGAGAATCCCCGGCTCCTACGAGCAGTACTTC	CAWRIPGSYEQYF
TRBV5-1	NA	TRBD1	18	TRBJ1-1	TGCGCCAGCAGCCCAGGGACAGGGATATGGAGAGTGAACACTGAAGCTTTCTTT	CASSPGTGIWRVNTEAFF
TRBV5-5	few	NA	16	TRBJ2-2	TGTGCCAGCAGCTTACAGGTTTTCGCGAACACCGGGGAGCTGTTTTTT	CASSLQVFANTGELFF
TRBV6-2/TRBV6-3	NA	NA	13	TRBJ1-1	TGTGCCAGCAGTTACGAGGGTTGGGCTGAAGCTTTCTTT	CASSYEGWAEAFF
TRBV6-5	NA	NA	12	TRBJ1-1	TGTGCCAGCAGCGGGGGACGCCGAGAAGCTTTCTTT	CASSGGRREAFF
TRBV15	NA	NA	14	TRBJ1-1	TGTGCCACCAGTTCCTACAGTTCAGGGACTGAAGCTTTCTTT	CATSSYSSGTEAFF
TRBV7-2	NA	NA	15	TRBJ2-3	TGTGCCAGCAGCTTCGAACAGGGAGGCACAGATACGCAGTATTTT	CASSFEQGGTDTQYF
TRBV30	NA	TRBD1	11	TRBJ1-6	TGTGCCTGGAGTGCTTCAGGGGGCCTCCACTTT	CAWSASGGLHF
TRBV14	NA	TRBD2	18	TRBJ2-3	TGTGCCAGCAGCCAATTTAGACTAGCGGGAATAAACACAGATACGCAGTATTTT	CASSQFRLAGINTDTQYF
TRBV5-6	NA	TRBD1	15	TRBJ2-3	TGTGCCAGCAGTTATACGGGACAGTACACAGATACGCAGTATTTT	CASSYTGQYTDTQYF
TRBV28	NA	NA	15	TRBJ2-2	TGTGCCAGCAGTTTTGAGGGGACTTCCACCTGGGAGCTGTTTTTT	CASSFEGTSTWELFF
TRBV5-1	NA	NA	12	TRBJ2-7	TGCGCCAGCAGCCCCACAACCTACGAGCAGTACTTC	CASSPTTYEQYF
TRBV20-1	NA	TRBD2	16	TRBJ2-7	TGCAGTGCTAGTATTTGGACTAGCGGGCCTACCTACGAGCAGTACTTC	CSASIWTSGPTYEQYF
TRBV3-1/TRBV3-2	NA	NA	14	TRBJ1-1	TGTGCCAGCAGCCTCGGGAGGCGTGGGACTGAAGCTTTCTTT	CASSLGRRGTEAFF
TRBV6-6	NA	TRBD1	12	TRBJ2-5	TGTGCCAGCAGGTCCACAGGGGGCCTTAGGTACTTC	CASRSTGGLRYF
TRBV20-1	once	NA	17	TRBJ1-4	TGCAGTGCTAGTTTTGGATTTTCCGGGTCTGTTAATGAAAAACTGTTTTTT	CSASFGFSGSVNEKLFF
TRBV6-5	NA	NA	14	TRBJ2-7	TGTGCCAGCAGTTTAACAGCTTTCTCCTACGAGCAGTACTTC	CASSLTAFSYEQYF
TRBV6-5	NA	TRBD1	15	TRBJ2-5	TGTGCCAGCAGAGCGGGACAGGGGGACCAAGAGACCCAGTACTTC	CASRAGQGDQETQYF
TRBV11-2	medium-sized	NA	14	TRBJ2-7	TGTGCCAGCAGCCCGCAACAGGGCTCTACCGAGCAGTACTTC	CASSPQQGSTEQYF
TRBV28	NA	NA	15	TRBJ2-1	TGTGCCAGCAGTTTCCCTCGGCAGGGCTACAATGAGCAGTTCTTC	CASSFPRQGYNEQFF
TRBV28	few	TRBD1	15	TRBJ2-7	TGTGCCAGCAGTTTATCCGGGACAGCGGCGCACGAGCAGTACTTC	CASSLSGTAAHEQYF
TRBV14	NA	NA	15	TRBJ2-7	TGTGCCAGCAGCCAAGACTTAGCACCTACGATGGAGCAGTACTTC	CASSQDLAPTMEQYF
TRBV5-1	NA	NA	13	TRBJ1-2	TGCGCCAGCAGCCTAAGTACTAACTATGGCTACACCTTC	CASSLSTNYGYTF
TRBV6-5	NA	TRBD1	13	TRBJ2-7	TGTGCCAGCGCGGACAGGATCGATTACGAGCAGTACTTC	CASADRIDYEQYF
TRBV3-1/TRBV3-2	NA	NA	13	TRBJ2-7	TGTGCCAGCAGCAAACCGACAGAGGACGAGCAGTACTTC	CASSKPTEDEQYF
TRBV10-1	NA	TRBD1	13	TRBJ2-4	TGCGCCACCCAACAGGGGGCGGGAAACATTCAGTACTTC	CATQQGAGNIQYF
TRBV29-1	NA	NA	16	TRBJ1-1	TGCAGCGTTGTCCCCACCCGGGTGTTCAGGGTGGCCAAAGCTTTCTTT	CSVVPTRVFRVAKAFF
TRBV6-5	NA	NA	14	TRBJ2-1	TGTGCCAGCAGTTACCCAGGGGGGTTGAATGAGCAGTTCTTC	CASSYPGGLNEQFF
TRBV9	NA	TRBD1	14	TRBJ2-7	TGTGCCAGCAGCCTCGGGACAGGATCCTACGAGCAGTACTTC	CASSLGTGSYEQYF
TRBV7-9	few	TRBD2	16	TRBJ2-1	TGTGCCAGCAGTTTCATCGGACTAGCGAAATACAATGAGCAGTTCTTC	CASSFIGLAKYNEQFF
TRBV9	NA	TRBD2	14	TRBJ2-7	TGTGCCAGCAGCCCCCGAGCGGGAACGTACGAGCAGTACTTC	CASSPRAGTYEQYF
TRBV20-1	few	TRBD2	15	TRBJ2-1	TGCAGTGCTAGTCGGGGGGATGGGGGATCTTGGGAGCAGTTCTTC	CSASRGDGGSWEQFF
TRBV7-3	NA	TRBD1	15	TRBJ1-1	TGTGCCAGCAGCTCTGGACAGGGGGGTAACACTGAAGCTTTCTTT	CASSSGQGGNTEAFF
TRBV5-1	NA	TRBD2	17	TRBJ2-7	TGCGCCAGCAGCCCGTGGTCTAGCGGGAGTTTCTCCTACGAGCAGTACTTC	CASSPWSSGSFSYEQYF
TRBV25-1	NA	TRBD1	14	TRBJ2-3	TGTGCCAGCAGTGAATCTAGGGGGCGAGATACGCAGTATTTT	CASSESRGRDTQYF
TRBV29-1	NA	TRBD1	14	TRBJ2-2	TGCAGCGCGTCACAGGGGGTGAGCACCGGGGAGCTGTTTTTT	CSASQGVSTGELFF
TRBV6-6	NA	NA	13	TRBJ2-7	TGTGCCAGCAGTTACGGTACCGGGTACGAGCAGTACTTC	CASSYGTGYEQYF
TRBV10-2	NA	NA	13	TRBJ1-1	TGCGCCAGCAGTGACAGGGGAGTCACGGAAGCTTTCTTT	CASSDRGVTEAFF
TRBV28	NA	TRBD1	13	TRBJ2-3	TGTGCCAGCAGTACAGGGGACACAGATACGCAGTATTTT	CASSTGDTDTQYF
TRBV30	NA	TRBD2	16	TRBJ2-3	TGTGCCTCCAGCGTCGGGACTAGCGGGAGACGGGATACGCAGTATTTT	CASSVGTSGRRDTQYF
TRBV14	once	NA	14	TRBJ1-3	TGTGCCAGCAGCCAAGTTACAACTGGAAACACCATATATTTT	CASSQVTTGNTIYF
TRBV28	NA	TRBD1	15	TRBJ1-5	TGTGCCAGCAGTTTATCGCGCAGGGGGCACCAGCCCCAGCATTTT	CASSLSRRGHQPQHF
TRBV5-1	few	NA	15	TRBJ2-7	TGCGCCAGCAGCCCCTTTCAGGGCCCAACCTACGAGCAGTACTTC	CASSPFQGPTYEQYF
TRBV7-9	NA	NA	17	TRBJ2-5	TGTGCCAGCAGCTTAGGTGGCGGACGAGGAGGTGGGGAGACCCAGTACTTC	CASSLGGGRGGGETQYF
TRBV27	NA	TRBD2	14	TRBJ2-1	TGTGCCAGCGCTGGGACTAGCGGGTACAATGAGCAGTTCTTC	CASAGTSGYNEQFF
TRBV7-7	NA	NA	15	TRBJ2-1	TGTGCCAGCAGCGCAGGGGTAGAGTCCTACAATGAGCAGTTCTTC	CASSAGVESYNEQFF
TRBV6-5	few	TRBD1	13	TRBJ1-2	TGTGCCAGCAGTCGGGACAGGGCTTATGGCTACACCTTC	CASSRDRAYGYTF
TRBV18	NA	TRBD1	14	TRBJ1-2	TGTGCCAGCTCACCGGAGAGGGGGCCCTATGGCTACACCTTC	CASSPERGPYGYTF
TRBV28	once	TRBD2	16	TRBJ2-1	TGTGCCAGCAGTCTTCATAGCGGGAGCCCGAATCCAGAGCAGTTCTTC	CASSLHSGSPNPEQFF
TRBV7-9	NA	TRBD2	16	TRBJ2-3	TGTGCCAGCAGCTTTGTAAGCGGGAGTGGGACAGATACGCAGTATTTT	CASSFVSGSGTDTQYF
TRBV19	once	NA	17	TRBJ1-5	TGTGCCAGTAACCTGGAGGGGCGAGGACAACCCAATCAGCCCCAGCATTTT	CASNLEGRGQPNQPQHF
TRBV28	NA	NA	17	TRBJ2-7	TGTGCCAGCAGTTGGCGAATAGGCGACAGGAGCTCCTACGAGCAGTACTTC	CASSWRIGDRSSYEQYF
TRBV5-1	NA	NA	15	TRBJ2-2	TGCGCCAGCAGCTTGGAGACGGGCGGGACCGGGGAGCTGTTTTTT	CASSLETGGTGELFF